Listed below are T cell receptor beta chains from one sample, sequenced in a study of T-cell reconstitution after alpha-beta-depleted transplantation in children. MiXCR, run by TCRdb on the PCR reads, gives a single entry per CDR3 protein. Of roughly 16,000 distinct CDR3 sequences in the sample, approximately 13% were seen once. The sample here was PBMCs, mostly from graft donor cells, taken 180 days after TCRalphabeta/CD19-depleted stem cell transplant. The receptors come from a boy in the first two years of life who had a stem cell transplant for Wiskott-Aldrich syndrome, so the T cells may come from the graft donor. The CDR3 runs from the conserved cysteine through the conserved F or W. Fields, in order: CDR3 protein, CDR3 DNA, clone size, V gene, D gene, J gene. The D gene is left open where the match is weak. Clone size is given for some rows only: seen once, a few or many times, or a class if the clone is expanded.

CAISEAHNQPQHF	TGTGCCATCAGTGAGGCCCACAATCAGCCCCAGCATTTT	many	TRBV10-3	.	TRBJ1-5
CASSLLGDRVTDTQYF	TGTGCCAGCAGTTTATTAGGGGACAGGGTCACAGATACGCAGTATTTT	few	TRBV28	TRBD1	TRBJ2-3
CASSLLGLASFHEQYF	TGTGCCAGCAGTTTGTTGGGACTAGCGTCGTTCCACGAGCAGTACTTC	many	TRBV6-5	TRBD2	TRBJ2-7
CAISSQGVGNTEAFF	TGTGCCATCAGCTCCCAGGGAGTAGGGAACACTGAAGCTTTCTTT	many	TRBV10-3	.	TRBJ1-1
CASRAGISGQPQHF	TGTGCCAGCAGGGCAGGGATTTCGGGGCAGCCCCAGCATTTT	medium-sized	TRBV6-5	.	TRBJ1-5
CSAGWRNTEAFF	TGCAGTGCAGGGTGGAGGAACACTGAAGCTTTCTTT	.	TRBV20-1	.	TRBJ1-1
CASSLAHPGGYTF	TGTGCCAGCAGCTTAGCCCACCCTGGCGGCTACACCTTC	many	TRBV7-9	.	TRBJ1-2
CASSLVAGMNTEAFF	TGCGCCAGCAGCTTGGTGGCGGGAATGAACACTGAAGCTTTCTTT	many	TRBV5-1	.	TRBJ1-1
CASSFYSLLDPIADTQYF	TGCGCCAGCAGCTTTTACTCTCTTCTAGATCCGATTGCAGATACGCAGTATTTT	many	TRBV5-1	.	TRBJ2-3
CASSEGAGYGYTF	TGTGCCTCCTCGGAGGGGGCGGGCTATGGCTACACCTTC	few	TRBV19	TRBD1	TRBJ1-2
CASMTSGFYNEQFF	TGTGCCAGTATGACTAGCGGGTTTTACAATGAGCAGTTCTTC	many	TRBV27	TRBD2	TRBJ2-1
CASSTIWAQETQYF	TGTGCCAGCAGTACCATATGGGCCCAAGAGACCCAGTACTTC	.	TRBV6-1	.	TRBJ2-5
CSVAWTANEKLFF	TGCAGCGTTGCCTGGACTGCTAATGAAAAACTGTTTTTT	few	TRBV29-1	.	TRBJ1-4
CASSLVAGLAGGAYNEQFF	TGTGCCAGCAGCTTAGTGGCCGGACTAGCGGGAGGGGCCTACAATGAGCAGTTCTTC	.	TRBV11-2	TRBD2	TRBJ2-1
CASSESVGSPLYNEQFF	TGCGCCAGCAGTGAGTCGGTCGGGAGCCCCCTCTACAATGAGCAGTTCTTC	many	TRBV10-1	.	TRBJ2-1
CSARGGLAAYYEQYF	TGCAGTGCTAGAGGCGGACTAGCGGCTTACTACGAGCAGTACTTC	.	TRBV20-1	TRBD2	TRBJ2-7
CASSPSGRTGELFF	TGTGCCAGCAGTCCTAGCGGGAGGACCGGGGAGCTGTTTTTT	many	TRBV12-3/TRBV12-4	TRBD2	TRBJ2-2
CASSLGTASYEQYF	TGCGCCAGCAGCTTGGGGACAGCTTCCTACGAGCAGTACTTC	.	TRBV5-1	.	TRBJ2-7
CASSRNTEAFF	TGTGCCAGCAGTCGGAACACTGAAGCTTTCTTT	many	TRBV28	.	TRBJ1-1
CASSIKGTSGSQPDTQYF	TGTGCCAGTAGTATAAAAGGGACTAGCGGGAGTCAGCCAGATACGCAGTATTTT	.	TRBV19	TRBD2	TRBJ2-3
CASSNTDRKAGELFF	TGTGCCAGCAGCAATACGGACAGGAAGGCCGGGGAGCTGTTTTTT	many	TRBV5-6	TRBD1	TRBJ2-2
CASSLVGAGPGYGYTF	TGTGCCAGCAGTTTAGTCGGCGCGGGGCCCGGCTATGGCTACACCTTC	.	TRBV12-3/TRBV12-4	.	TRBJ1-2
CASSSSGIGYGYTF	TGTGCCAGCAGCTCCTCAGGGATCGGCTATGGCTACACCTTC	.	TRBV7-9	.	TRBJ1-2
CASRRPETYGYTF	TGTGCCAGCAGGCGTCCCGAAACGTATGGCTACACCTTC	.	TRBV5-6	.	TRBJ1-2
CASSPPDTDYGYTF	TGTGCCAGCTCACCGCCTGACACCGATTATGGCTACACCTTC	.	TRBV18	.	TRBJ1-2
CSASDGARTDTQYF	TGCAGTGCTAGTGATGGAGCCCGCACAGATACGCAGTATTTT	.	TRBV20-1	.	TRBJ2-3
CASSFPGGSYEQYF	TGTGCCAGCAGTTTCCCAGGGGGCTCCTACGAGCAGTACTTC	few	TRBV12-3/TRBV12-4	TRBD1	TRBJ2-7
CASSSGTEIYNEQFF	TGTGCCAGCAGCAGCGGGACAGAAATCTACAATGAGCAGTTCTTC	few	TRBV7-9	.	TRBJ2-1
CASSLGRNF	TGTGCCAGCAGCTTAGGACGTAACTTC	many	TRBV7-9	.	TRBJ2-5
CASSFRSDSLTDTQYF	TGTGCCAGCAGCTTTAGATCGGACTCGCTCACAGATACGCAGTATTTT	.	TRBV7-2	.	TRBJ2-3
CASSIQGHTDTQYF	TGTGCCAGCAGCATCCAAGGTCACACAGATACGCAGTATTTT	few	TRBV7-9	.	TRBJ2-3
CASSLGGRFGNEQFF	TGCGCCAGCAGCTTGGGAGGGAGGTTTGGCAATGAGCAGTTCTTC	many	TRBV5-1	.	TRBJ2-1
CASSQDHGAGELFF	TGTGCCAGCAGCCAAGATCACGGGGCCGGGGAGCTGTTTTTT	few	TRBV3-1	.	TRBJ2-2
CASSHAERGIMETQYF	TGTGCCAGCAGCCACGCCGAGCGGGGGATCATGGAGACCCAGTACTTC	few	TRBV14	TRBD2	TRBJ2-5
CASSRQGYEQFF	TGTGCCAGCAGCCGACAGGGGTATGAGCAGTTCTTC	.	TRBV7-9	TRBD1	TRBJ2-1
CCARDPRQGAISYEQYF	TGCTGCGCTAGAGATCCCCGGCAGGGGGCCATCTCCTACGAGCAGTACTTC	.	TRBV20-1	TRBD1	TRBJ2-7
CSVGLGETQYF	TGCAGCGTTGGCCTGGGGGAGACCCAGTACTTC	many	TRBV29-1	.	TRBJ2-5
CAISESGLLTETQYF	TGTGCCATCAGTGAGTCGGGACTACTCACAGAGACCCAGTACTTC	.	TRBV10-3	TRBD2	TRBJ2-5
CASSQTVAKNIQYF	TGCGCCAGCAGCCAGACTGTAGCCAAAAACATTCAGTACTTC	few	TRBV5-1	.	TRBJ2-4
CASRFDINYVYTF	TGTGCCAGCCGCTTCGATATTAACTATGTCTACACCTTC	many	TRBV6-5	.	TRBJ1-2
CASSLGSYEQYF	TGTGCCAGCAGCCTAGGGTCCTACGAGCAGTACTTC	medium-sized	TRBV7-9	.	TRBJ2-7